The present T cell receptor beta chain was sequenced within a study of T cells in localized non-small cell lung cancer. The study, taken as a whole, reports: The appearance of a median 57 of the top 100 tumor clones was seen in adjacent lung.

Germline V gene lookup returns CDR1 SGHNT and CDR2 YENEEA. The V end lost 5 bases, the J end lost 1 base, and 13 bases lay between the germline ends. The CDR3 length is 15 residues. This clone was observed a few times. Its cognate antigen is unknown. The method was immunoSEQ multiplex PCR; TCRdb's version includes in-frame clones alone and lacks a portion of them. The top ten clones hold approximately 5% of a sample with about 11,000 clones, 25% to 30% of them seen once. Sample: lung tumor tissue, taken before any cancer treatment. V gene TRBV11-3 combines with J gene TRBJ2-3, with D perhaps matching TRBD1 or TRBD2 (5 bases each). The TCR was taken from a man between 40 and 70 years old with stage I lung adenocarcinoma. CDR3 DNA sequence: TGTGCCAGCAGCACTGAGGGGTTAGGCACAGATACGCAGTATTTT. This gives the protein CASSTEGLGTDTQYF.